The next 24 T cell receptor beta chains were all read from a single sample in a study of blood T cell dynamics during melanoma immunotherapy. Time point here: pre-treatment baseline. The method was immunoSEQ multiplex PCR; TCRdb's version includes in-frame clones alone and lacks a portion of them. The repertoire holds roughly 4,600 clones, with roughly 96% as singletons. The sequencing here drew on effector memory CD8+ T cells from blood, taken from a patient treated with checkpoint blockade. The receptors originated from a human donor with melanoma.

The chain couples TRBV15 to TRBJ2-7; the D is unclear. V lost 3 bases to trimming and J lost 5 bases, with 8 bases between them. The germline CDR1 and CDR2 sequences are LNHNV and YYDKDF (reference sequence). The CDR3 runs 12 residues. The chain's CDR3 is CATSRESNEQYF. The CDR3, as DNA: TGTGCCACCAGCAGGGAGTCTAACGAGCAGTACTTC. The full variable domain, completed using reference TRBV15 and TRBJ2-7, is DAMVIQNPRYQVTQFGKPVTLSCSQTLNHNVMYWYQQKSSQAPKLLFHYYDKDFNNEADTPDNFQSRRPNTSFCFLDIRSPGLGDTAMYLCATSRESNEQYFGPGTRLTVT.

The V gene is TRBV19, the J gene TRBJ2-7; 7 bases are a match to TRBD2. Germline loops: CDR1 LNHDA, CDR2 SQIVND (reference sequence). The trim removed 4 bases at V and 2 bases at J, leaving 2 bases unmatched. This CDR3 comprises 13 residues. DNA for the CDR3: TGTGCCAGTAGTACTAGCGGCCCCTACGAGCAGTACTTC. Protein: CASSTSGPYEQYF. The whole variable domain, remainder taken from reference TRBV19 and TRBJ2-7, is DGGITQSPKYLFRKEGQNVTLSCEQNLNHDAMYWYRQDPGQGLRLIYYSQIVNDFQKGDIAEGYSVSREKKESFPLTVTSAQKNPTAFYLCASSTSGPYEQYFGPGTRLTVT.

V is TRBV19 and J is TRBJ2-3, with TRBD2 as a possible D gene (5 bases). Trimming removed 6 bases from V and 4 bases from J, with 14 bases in between. CDR3 length: 14 amino acids. Per the germline V gene, CDR1 is LNHDA and CDR2 is SQIVND (reference sequence). CDR3: CASRTNPPADTQYF. The CDR3 nucleotides read TGTGCCAGTAGGACTAACCCTCCAGCAGATACGCAGTATTTT.

The V gene is TRBV9, the J gene TRBJ2-5, with D perhaps matching TRBD1 or TRBD2 (5 bases each). The closer fit of TRBJ2-7 to the DNA end suggests the J call may be wrong. This CDR3 is 16 amino acids long. The germline V gene has CDR1 SGDLS and CDR2 YYNGEE. The CDR3 reads CASSENRDLGNYEQYF. In DNA, the CDR3 is TGTGCCAGCAGCGAAAACCGGGACCTCGGAAACTACGAGCAGTACTTC.

The gene calls are TRBV6-6 and TRBJ1-5; D may be TRBD1 (6 bases). CDR3 size: 14 residues. V was trimmed by 3 bases and J by 7 bases, leaving 13 bases between them. Germline CDR1 and CDR2: MNHNY and SVGAGI (reference sequence). The CDR3 coding sequence is TGTGCCAGCAGTTATATGGGGGCGGGCCAGCCCCAGCATTTT. Protein sequence: CASSYMGAGQPQHF.

This clone was seen only once. The chain joins TRBV5-1 to TRBJ2-5; tentative D call: TRBD2 (6 bases). The CDR3 has 18 residues. The V end was cut by 0 bases, the J end by 0 bases, with 18 bases between. Germline CDR1 SGHRS, CDR2 YFSETQ. CDR3 amino acids: CASSLAVFLGGDQETQYF. The CDR3 DNA sequence: TGCGCCAGCAGCTTGGCAGTTTTTCTAGGCGGGGACCAAGAGACCCAGTACTTC.

The J gene is TRBJ2-3, the V gene TRBV7-9; perhaps TRBD2 as D (5 bases). The V gene's germline CDR1 is SEHNR and CDR2 FQNEAQ (reference sequence). V lost 0 bases and J 6 bases, leaving 10 bases between the germline ends. CDR3 length: 14 residues. CDR3 nucleotide sequence: TGTGCCAGCAGCTTAGCGGGAGAAGCGGATACGCAGTATTTT. This codes for CASSLAGEADTQYF. Drawing the rest from reference TRBV7-9 and TRBJ2-3, the complete variable domain is DTGVSQNPRHKITKRGQNVTFRCDPISEHNRLYWYRQTLGQGPEFLTYFQNEAQLEKSRLLSDRFSAERPKGSFSTLEIQRTEQGDSAMYLCASSLAGEADTQYFGPGTRLTVL.

This clone occurred once. This chain joins TRBV5-8 and TRBJ1-2; 10 nucleotides match TRBD1. Germline CDR1 reads SGHTS; CDR2 reads YDEGEE. The CDR3 covers 16 residues. V shed 3 bases, J shed 1 base, and the junction held 6 bases outside the gene matches. The CDR3 reads CASSSPGQGLNYGYTF. Here the CDR3 DNA reads TGTGCCAGCAGCTCCCCGGGACAGGGGCTTAACTATGGCTACACCTTC. Looking up the rest from reference TRBV5-8 and TRBJ1-2 gives the full variable domain: EAGVTQSPTHLIKTRGQQATLRCSPISGHTSVYWYQQALGLGLQFLLWYDEGEERNRGNFPPRFSGRQFPNYSSELNVNALELEDSALYLCASSSPGQGLNYGYTFGSGTRLTVV.

This rearrangement joins TRBV2 to TRBJ2-6, with 7 positions matching TRBD1. Per germline, CDR1 SNHLY and CDR2 FYNNEI. The V segment lost 4 bases and the J segment 4 bases; nucleotides outside the gene matches: 7. The CDR3 spans 16 residues. The CDR3 nucleotides read TGTGCCAGCAGTGGTGACAGGGTAACGGGGGCCAACGTCCTGACTTTC. Its protein product is CASSGDRVTGANVLTF. The full variable domain, its missing parts supplied by reference TRBV2 and TRBJ2-6, is EPEVTQTPSHQVTQMGQEVILRCVPISNHLYFYWYRQILGQKVEFLVSFYNNEISEKSEIFDDQFSVERPDGSNFTLKIRSTKLEDSAMYFCASSGDRVTGANVLTFGAGSRLTVL.

The V gene is TRBV27, the J gene TRBJ2-1, with 14 bases identical to TRBD2. This CDR3 is built from 17 residues. J gave up 7 bases and V 3 bases, and 8 bases lay outside the gene matches. Germline-derived CDR1 and CDR2 are MNHEY and SMNVEV (reference sequence). CDR3 bases: TGTGCCAGCAGTTTTCCGGGACTAGCGGGAGAGGTGAATGAGCAGTTCTTC. Amino acid sequence: CASSFPGLAGEVNEQFF.

The CDR3: CASSPRGDQQFF. The CDR3 region has the DNA TGTGCCAGCAGCCCTCGAGGTGATCAGCAGTTCTTC. The genes are TRBV9 and TRBJ2-1; D remains ambiguous. Germline loops: CDR1 SGDLS, CDR2 YYNGEE. The ends were cut back, 4 bases at V and 11 bases at J, with 13 bases in the middle. The CDR3 loop spans 12 amino acids.

The chain uses TRBV29-1 and TRBJ1-4; 9 positions match TRBD1. V trimming: 6 bases; J trimming: 6 bases; junction bases outside the gene matches: 5. This CDR3 is 13 amino acids long. Per the germline V gene, CDR1 is SQVTM and CDR2 is ANQGSEA. The CDR3 region has the DNA TGCAGCGTCGCTGACAGGGGGGATGAAAAACTGTTTTTT. This codes for CSVADRGDEKLFF.

The chain couples TRBV4-1 to TRBJ1-1, with 12 bases lining up with TRBD1. V lost 3 bases and J lost 5; bases outside the gene matches: 10. From germline, CDR1 is MGHRA and CDR2 YSYEKL. CDR3 length: 17 amino acids. CDR3 residues: CASSQGPGTGGSTEAFF. The CDR3 nucleotides read TGCGCCAGCAGCCAGGGTCCCGGGACAGGGGGCAGTACTGAAGCTTTCTTT.

The V and J genes are TRBV7-9 and TRBJ2-7; 9 bases fit TRBD2. Losses at the gene ends were 4 bases for V and 2 bases for J; bases not matched to a gene: 3. There are 14 residues in the CDR3. In germline, CDR1 is SEHNR, CDR2 FQNEAQ (reference sequence). The CDR3 is CASSSIAGAYEQYF. As DNA, the CDR3 is TGTGCCAGCAGCTCCATAGCGGGAGCCTACGAGCAGTACTTC.

This clone was detected only once. The chain employs TRBV9 and TRBJ2-3; D not certain. CDR1 is SGDLS, CDR2 YYNGEE, per germline. V lost 0 bases, J lost 3 bases, and 2 bases lay in between. This CDR3 contains 12 residues. DNA of the CDR3: TGTGCCAGCAGCGTAGTAACAGATACGCAGTATTTT. It codes for CASSVVTDTQYF.

The rearrangement joins TRBV11-2 to TRBJ2-1; tentative D call: TRBD2 (6 bases). Germline assignment: CDR1 SGHAT and CDR2 FQNNGV. This CDR3 contains 16 residues. Between the trimmed V and J ends, which lost 6 bases and 0 bases, there was a span of 15 bases. The CDR3 bases are TGTGCCAGCAGTCAAAGACGGGACTCCTCCTACAATGAGCAGTTCTTC. This encodes CASSQRRDSSYNEQFF.

The chain employs TRBV7-8 and TRBJ2-1, with D uncertain. Trimming shortened V by 4 bases and J by 5 bases, and 6 bases separated the two germline ends. Germline CDR1 and CDR2: SGHVS and FQNEAQ. The CDR3 spans 12 residues. CDR3 nucleotide sequence: TGTGCCAGCAGCTGGCGAAACAATGAGCAGTTCTTC. Amino acids: CASSWRNNEQFF.

This chain uses TRBV7-8 with TRBJ2-1; 10 bases align to TRBD2. The CDR3 spans 17 residues. The J segment lost 6 bases and the V segment lost 5 bases, leaving 13 bases of the junction unmatched. Germline V gene lookup returns CDR1 SGHVS and CDR2 FQNEAQ. The CDR3 loop is CASSPHRLAGVLNEQFF. CDR3 nucleotide sequence: TGTGCCAGCAGCCCCCACAGGCTAGCGGGAGTACTCAATGAGCAGTTCTTC.

The chain uses TRBV7-3 and TRBJ2-1, with D unclear. The CDR3 is made up of 13 amino acids. Trimming took 2 bases from V and 1 from J, leaving 3 bases between them. The germline V gene encodes CDR1 SGHTA and CDR2 FQGTGA. The CDR3 spells CASSLGSYNEQFF. For the CDR3, the DNA is TGTGCCAGCAGCTTAGGGTCCTACAATGAGCAGTTCTTC.

The gene calls are TRBV19 and TRBJ2-7, with no clear D. The CDR3 length is 16 residues. Trimming cost V 10 bases and J 0 bases, with 22 bases left between them. The germline gives CDR1 LNHDA, CDR2 SQIVND (reference sequence). The CDR3 DNA sequence: TGTGCCACTTATATGCCCTCCCCGGATCTCTCCTACGAGCAGTACTTC. Its protein is CATYMPSPDLSYEQYF. Combining the CDR3 with reference TRBV19 and TRBJ2-7 gives the whole variable domain DGGITQSPKYLFRKEGQNVTLSCEQNLNHDAMYWYRQDPGQGLRLIYYSQIVNDFQKGDIAEGYSVSREKKESFPLTVTSAQKNPTAFYLCATYMPSPDLSYEQYFGPGTRLTVT.

This chain uses TRBV28 with TRBJ2-7; no firm D call. CDR3 size: 13 residues. Germline V gene data show CDR1 as MDHEN and CDR2 as SYDVKM. The V and J ends lost 6 bases and 1 base respectively, with 10 bases between them. CDR3 sequence: CASSPSGSYEQYF. DNA for the CDR3: TGTGCCAGCAGCCCCTCAGGATCCTACGAGCAGTACTTC.

The rearrangement joins TRBV9 to TRBJ2-2, with 9 bases that match TRBD2. The CDR3 runs 16 residues. Trimming cost V 0 bases and J 6 bases; bases outside gene matches: 6. Looked up from germline, CDR1 is SGDLS and CDR2 is YYNGEE. CDR3 bases: TGTGCCAGCAGCGTAGGAGGTAGCGGGAGCCCCGGGGAGCTGTTTTTT. This translates into CASSVGGSGSPGELFF.

This chain joins TRBV5-4 and TRBJ2-1; tentatively, D is TRBD1 or TRBD2 (5 bases each). The CDR3 covers 15 residues. The germline CDR1 and CDR2 sequences are SGHNT and YYREEE (reference sequence). Trimming stripped 4 bases from V and 3 bases from J, with 14 bases between. The CDR3 region is CASSPGPSYYNEQFF. CDR3 nucleotide sequence: TGTGCCAGCAGCCCGGGACCGTCCTACTACAATGAGCAGTTCTTC.

V usage is TRBV28 and J usage is TRBJ2-7, with D unclear. In germline, CDR1 is MDHEN, CDR2 SYDVKM. Trimming took off 2 bases at V and 0 bases at J, with 2 bases between the two ends. The CDR3 is 12 residues long. The CDR3 nucleotides read TGTGCCAGCAGTTTAGGCTCCTACGAGCAGTACTTC. Its translation: CASSLGSYEQYF.